This T cell receptor (beta chain) stems from a study of cytomegalovirus exposure and HLA in healthy donors (dated by TCRdb to about 2017). Concerning the study at large: An earlier analysis of roughly 630 of the donors reported approximately 300 Gb of sequence data and some 120 million unique TCR beta sequences from 150 million to 200 million T cells. The T cell repertoires of roughly 660 subjects were profiled by immunosequencing and related to cytomegalovirus serostatus. Alongside the repertoire data, information on donor age, sex, ethnicity and CMV serostatus was compiled. In a later genetic analysis, genome-wide SNP genotypes for about three fifths of the 666 donors were used, and that subset was treated as a discovery cohort. The number of typed donors differed by locus: roughly 629-630 for A, B, C, DRB1 and DQB1; approximately 530 for DQA1; over 600 for DPA1; and roughly 450 for DPB1. All discovery cohort repertoires had been generated using a single sequencing platform. Roughly 300 gigabases of sequencing data and about 92 million unique TCR sequences made up an early release that covered approximately 620 HLA-typed donors. A later analysis re-analyzed previously published TCR beta repertoires from about 730 donors and added high-resolution HLA genotyping to study TCR occurrence patterns. An earlier analysis of several hundred of the donors used high-throughput TCR beta sequencing to judge whether each TCR beta V gene segment behaved as functional or pseudogenic. Across 300 to 500 genotyped donors of the cohort, an average of 235,054 unique TCR beta nucleotide sequences per donor were sequenced, and approximately 17% of those sequences were non-productive. Roughly 5 DR-DQ haplotypes were handled as single units for association and clustering, since linkage in the cohort was strong. Of the 300 to 500 genotyped donors, 65% to 90% were placed in the genetic ancestry cluster associated with self-reported Caucasian donors. Rather than drawing on any new phenotypic data, the later analysis identified candidate immune exposures from TCR beta sequences and the way those sequences occurred across donors. To predict cytomegalovirus infection status, the study brought together high-throughput TCR immunosequencing, statistical association of individual TCRs with disease status, and machine learning. The study aimed to test whether signatures of past pathogen exposure could be identified by cataloging public T cell receptors. Besides the first cohort of 550 to 750 subjects, a separate validation cohort made up of roughly 130 different subjects was used. Both class I and class II loci were covered by HLA typing, at four-digit resolution.

The germline V gene provides CDR1 SGHTS and CDR2 YDEGEE. The CDR3 runs 15 residues from the cysteine to the phenylalanine. The only DNA kept is the CDR3, 45 bases in frame from the first base. On the study overall, not on this receptor specifically: According to a later analysis, parvovirus B19, influenza, CMV and Epstein-Barr virus appeared linked to several top co-occurrence clusters. CMV serostatus was the only immune exposure information available for the cohort. Three of the identified cytomegalovirus-associated TCR beta chains were confirmed in vitro to be specific for cytomegalovirus antigens. A total of 150 to 200 TCR beta chains were listed by the study as associated with cytomegalovirus. The 87-base-pair reads could not distinguish some IMGT-functional V segments, including TRBV6-2 and TRBV6-3, so those segments were excluded. A further reported finding was that TCR beta sequences accurately predicted the HLA-A and HLA-B alleles for most subjects in the first cohort. According to the authors, the approach could potentially be generalized to other disease states and immunological phenotypes. At a false discovery rate of 0.05, a later analysis linked 15,000 to 20,000 TCR beta sequences to specific HLA alleles. In a later genetic analysis, fewer N-insertions in productive TCRs were reported among donors in an Asian-associated ancestry cluster than the approximately 710-donor mean. Only TCR beta chains were sequenced in this cohort, and the absence of alpha or paired-chain data limited detectable features. In a later analysis, TCR association rates were found to vary across HLA loci, with the most associated TCRs seen for DRB1 alleles and the fewest for HLA-C alleles. Seventeen rarely observed V segments, including chromosome 9 orphons, were excluded from the earlier analysis of just under 600 of the donors because counts were too low. The presence/absence analyses assumed that sequencing depth was roughly uniform across donors, and that assumption may not be true. In an earlier analysis of some 550 of the donors, most TCR beta V segments were observed in productive rearrangements about 87% or about 30% of the time, broadly matching IMGT annotations. The sequencing pipeline was judged likely to have produced a cluster of highly shared sequence variants as a technical artifact. A later genetic analysis associated a missense DCLRE1C variant with V-gene and J-gene trimming of TCR beta chains, and an independent cohort replicated the association. When HLA alleles, especially DR and DQ, strongly co-occurred, attributing TCR associations to individual alleles was difficult. Linkage disequilibrium might explain the correlated functional status among segregating V segments, but an unknown experimental factor could not be ruled out. In a later analysis, most CMV-associated TCR beta chains were found to appear HLA-restricted, with HLA associations seemingly driven largely by CMV exposure. Because some donors lacked HLA typing at each locus, the association tests relied only on the typed subset. In a later analysis, HLA-associated TCR beta chains were found to be more clonally expanded and to have lower generation probabilities than equally common non-associated chains. In both the original and validation cohorts, the classifier was reported to diagnose cytomegalovirus status with high specificity and sensitivity. Most TCR sequences were seen in very few donors, while some public TCRs were found in many individuals.

The cohort was made up of under 800 healthy bone marrow donors. At the time of sampling, every cohort member was nominally healthy, though immune exposures that went unrecorded were likely present. The donor was CMV seropositive and was included in the group of 250 to 300 seropositive cohort members. Every donor gave a peripheral blood sample, and the peripheral blood mononuclear cells from that sample were used for TCR beta sequencing. The Qiagen DNeasy Blood Extraction Kit was used to extract genomic DNA from the blood cell samples. Receptor amplification or capture employed the immunoSEQ multiplex PCR assay. For the multiplex PCR, a mixture combining 60 forward primers for TCR Vbeta segments and 13 reverse primers for TCR Jbeta segments was used. The CDR3 region of rearranged TCR beta genes was amplified from genomic DNA with a multiplex PCR assay. The amplified TCR beta libraries were sequenced on the Illumina HiSeq System as 87-base-pair reads. Per the original workflow: A later analysis counted tens of millions of unique TCR beta chains across the 550 to 750 repertoires, and some 11 million of these chains were shared by at least two donors. To remove PCR and sequencing errors, raw reads were error-corrected and collapsed into unique sequences using a nearest-neighbor algorithm that merged closely related sequences. Alignment of CDR3 sequences to IMGT reference sequences was used to assign V, D and J gene segments. For a sequence to be retained, at least a six-nucleotide match to both a V gene segment and a J gene segment was required. Rearrangements were called productive when the CDR3 lacked stop codons and stayed in frame with V and J; all others were non-productive. Following IMGT convention, CDR3 was defined as the stretch from the second conserved V-encoded cysteine up to the conserved J-encoded phenylalanine. The earlier analysis of 550 to 650 of the donors excluded any sequence lacking an unambiguous match to a single V gene segment. An earlier analysis of a few hundred of the donors called V segments functional above 56.7% productive rearrangements and segregating when the between-donor standard deviation exceeded 5%. A statistical classification framework was built to diagnose cytomegalovirus status from the catalog of TCR beta chain sequences. In a later analysis, V and J genes were assigned by comparing TCR nucleotide sequences against IMGT/GENE-DB human TR gene sequences. Using the TCRdist pipeline, a later analysis assigned CDR3 sequences along with most-parsimonious VDJ recombination scenarios. In a later analysis, each TCR beta chain was defined by its CDR3 amino acid sequence together with its V-gene family, and reads without a unique V-gene family were excluded. As a way to deal with suspected cross-contamination and a sequencing artifact, a later analysis dropped under 600 nucleotide sequences that were highly shared and had low generation probability. In a later analysis, a clonal expansion index was calculated for each public chain from normalized within-repertoire ranks of inferred template counts. A later analysis computed generation probabilities with a VDJ recombination model fitted to out-of-frame rearrangements, and checked the results against IGoR. A later analysis scored TCR-TCR, TCR-HLA and TCR-CMV co-occurrence with hypergeometric tests, applying a repertoire-size bias correction to TCR pairs. In a later analysis, false discovery rates were estimated by permuting HLA or CMV assignments 20 times. In a later analysis, co-occurring TCRs were grouped with DBSCAN, and TCRdist sequence similarity was added when clustering was performed within HLA-allele-positive subsets. Co-occurrence clustering excluded repertoires with fewer than 30,000 or more than 120,000 public chains, plus five with anomalous nucleotide sharing. Imported from immuneACCESS, the table was reduced by TCRdb to in-frame sequences with V and J called. These copies leave out some clones; in studies compared against another copy, an unresolved V gene accounts for under half, and the cause of the remainder is not known. V, J and clone size are taken as reported in that table, and D and trimming were inferred from the DNA itself. For this sample there are 130,000 or so clones; 73% appear just once. The ten top clones hold 2.1% of the sample.

A word on this clone: Its target antigen remains unknown. One junction end does not reproduce the germline sequence, and a read error may be involved.

The rearranged chain carries TRBV5-8 and TRBJ1-4, with 10 bases matching TRBD1. The receptor was isolated from a woman in her 40s in good health and CMV-seropositive. The sample consisted of PBMCs. CDR3 loop: CAGSPGDRGGEKLFF. The sequenced DNA: TGTGCCGGCAGCCCCGGGGACAGGGGTGGTGAAAAACTGTTTTTT.